This record concerns one T cell receptor beta chain sequence. Its cognate antigen is unknown. This record belongs to a study of beta chain features in type 1 diabetes. General study findings and limits: Still unanswered here is whether HLA type influences TCRB rearrangement.

The CDR3 sequence is 16 residues long. The investigators reverse transcribed all of the isolated RNA, so they sequenced expressed TCRB transcripts. Sequenced by immunoSEQ multiplex PCR; TCRdb stores in-frame clones only, minus some. The sample gives hundreds of thousands of clones, around a sixth of which show up once; around 0.02% is in the top ten. The chain is built from TRBV21-1 and TRBJ2-1; the DNA was not compared with TRBD2, the D call given in the table. TRBV21-1 is termed a pseudogene. This TCR derives from a woman younger than 30 in good health. Sequenced: naive CD4+ T cells from blood. CDR3 region: CASSKPKKSSYNEQFF. The CDR3 coding sequence is TGTGCCAGCAGCAAACCTAAGAAGTCCTCCTACAATGAGCAGTTCTTC.